This T cell receptor (beta chain) stems from a study of T cell responses to AZD1222 COVID-19 vaccine. V lost 6 bases, J lost 0 bases, and 11 bases lay in between. The CDR3 is 15 amino acids. Germline V gene lookup returns CDR1 MNHNY and CDR2 SVGAGI (reference sequence). Clones were read by immunoSEQ multiplex PCR, and TCRdb kept only the in-frame ones, dropping some. The repertoire consists of about 130,000 clones, with approximately 90% occurring once and the leading ten covering 1.5% to 2%. This clone showed up just once. This clonotype originated in an adult in good health. V and J are TRBV6-6 and TRBJ1-4; D is ambiguous. This material consisted of peripheral blood, taken on day 0 of AZD1222 vaccination. The CDR3 bases are TGTGCCAGCAGCACCTTGAAAGCAACTAATGAAAAACTGTTTTTT. Encoded protein: CASSTLKATNEKLFF.